The clone carrying this TCR beta chain was counted at least ten times. What it binds is not known. Caucasian heritage predominated among both patients and controls. This sample was included in a study of T cell clonality in common variable immunodeficiency. General study findings and limits: Fewer TCRbeta clones were shared among CVID subjects than controls. Reportedly, TCR beta sequences from common variable immunodeficiency showed fewer deletions and N-nucleotide insertions.

The data were produced by immunoSEQ multiplex PCR, yet TCRdb's version contains in-frame clones alone and is incomplete. The sample includes fewer than 70,000 clones, none of them occurring once. The TCR sequence derives from a person aged 18 to 69 in good health. The specimen was peripheral blood mononuclear cells.

The covered CDR3 bases are TGTGCCAGTAGTTTTCAGGGGGCGGTCAACTACGAG. Its translation: CASSFQGAVNYE. The complete CDR3 protein is CASSFQGAVNYEQYF. The chain has TRBV19 and TRBJ2-7; 8 positions agree with TRBD1. Coverage ceases 3 residues before the CDR3 finishes, and the germline J gene fills in the end. The V gene's germline CDR1 is LNHDA and CDR2 SQIVND (reference sequence). V was clipped by 5 bases and J by 3 bases; unmatched bases: 9. This CDR3 contains 15 residues.